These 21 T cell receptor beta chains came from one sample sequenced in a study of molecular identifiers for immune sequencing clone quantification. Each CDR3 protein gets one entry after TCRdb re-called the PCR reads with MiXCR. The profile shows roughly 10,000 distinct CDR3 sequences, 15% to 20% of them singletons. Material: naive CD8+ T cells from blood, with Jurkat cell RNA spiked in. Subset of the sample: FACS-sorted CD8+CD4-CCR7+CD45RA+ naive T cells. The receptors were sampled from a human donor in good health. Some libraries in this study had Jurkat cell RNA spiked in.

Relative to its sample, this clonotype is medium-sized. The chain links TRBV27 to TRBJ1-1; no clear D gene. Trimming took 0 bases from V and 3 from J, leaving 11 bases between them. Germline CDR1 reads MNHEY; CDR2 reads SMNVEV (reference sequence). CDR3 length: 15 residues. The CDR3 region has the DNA TGTGCCAGCAGTTTATCACCCGGCTCGGACACTGAAGCTTTCTTT. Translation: CASSLSPGSDTEAFF.

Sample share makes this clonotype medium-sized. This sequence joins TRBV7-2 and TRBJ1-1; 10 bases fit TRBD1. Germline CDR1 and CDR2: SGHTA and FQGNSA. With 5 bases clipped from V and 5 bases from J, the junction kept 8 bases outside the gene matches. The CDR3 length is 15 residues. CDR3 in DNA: TGTGCCAGCAGCCAGTACGGGGACAGGGGAACTGAAGCTTTCTTT. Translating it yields CASSQYGDRGTEAFF.

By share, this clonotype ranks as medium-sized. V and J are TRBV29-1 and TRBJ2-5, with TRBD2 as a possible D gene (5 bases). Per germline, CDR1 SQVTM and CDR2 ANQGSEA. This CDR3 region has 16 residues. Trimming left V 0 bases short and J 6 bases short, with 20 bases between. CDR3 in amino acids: CSVEEEVWVPRKTQYF. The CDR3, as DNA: TGCAGCGTTGAAGAGGAGGTGTGGGTCCCAAGAAAGACCCAGTACTTC.

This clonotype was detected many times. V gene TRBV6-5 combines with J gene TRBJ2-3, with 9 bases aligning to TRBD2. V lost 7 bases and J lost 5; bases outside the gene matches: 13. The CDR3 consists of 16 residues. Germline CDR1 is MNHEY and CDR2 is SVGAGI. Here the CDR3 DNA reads TGTGCCAGCACACGACTAGCGGAGTGGGGTTTAGATACGCAGTATTTT. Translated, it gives CASTRLAEWGLDTQYF.

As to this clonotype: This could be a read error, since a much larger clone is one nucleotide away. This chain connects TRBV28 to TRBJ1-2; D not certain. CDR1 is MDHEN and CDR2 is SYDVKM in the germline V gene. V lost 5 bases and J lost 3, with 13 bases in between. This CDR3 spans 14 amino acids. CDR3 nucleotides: TGTGCCAGCAGTCTTCGAGGAAGTTACTATGGCTACACCTTC. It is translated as CASSLRGSYYGYTF.

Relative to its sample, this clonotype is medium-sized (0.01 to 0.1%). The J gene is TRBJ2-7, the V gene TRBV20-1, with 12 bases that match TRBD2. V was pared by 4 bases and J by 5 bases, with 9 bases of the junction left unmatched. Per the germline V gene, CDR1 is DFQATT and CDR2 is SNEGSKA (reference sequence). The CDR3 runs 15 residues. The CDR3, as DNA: TGCAGTGCTACCAACGAGACTAGCGGGGGAGACGAGCAGTACTTC. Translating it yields CSATNETSGGDEQYF.

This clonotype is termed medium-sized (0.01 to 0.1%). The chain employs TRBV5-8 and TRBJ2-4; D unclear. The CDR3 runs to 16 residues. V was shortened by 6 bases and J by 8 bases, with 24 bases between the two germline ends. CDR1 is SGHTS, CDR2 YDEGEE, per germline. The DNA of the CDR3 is TGTGCCAGCATGTCCGATAGTCCTTCCCACGGAGACATTCAGTACTTC. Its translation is CASMSDSPSHGDIQYF.

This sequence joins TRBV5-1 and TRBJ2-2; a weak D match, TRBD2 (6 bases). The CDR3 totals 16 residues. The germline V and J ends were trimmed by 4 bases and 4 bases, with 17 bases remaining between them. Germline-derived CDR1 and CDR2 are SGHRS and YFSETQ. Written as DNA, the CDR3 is TGCGCCAGCAGCCCGACACTCGGGGGAGGCACCGGGGAGCTGTTTTTT. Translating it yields CASSPTLGGGTGELFF.

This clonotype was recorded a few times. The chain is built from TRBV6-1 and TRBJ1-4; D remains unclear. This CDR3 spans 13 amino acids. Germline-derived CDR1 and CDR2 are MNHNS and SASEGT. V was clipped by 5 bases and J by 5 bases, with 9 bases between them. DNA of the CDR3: TGTGCCAGCAGTAGAGCCCTAAATGAAAAACTGTTTTTT. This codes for CASSRALNEKLFF.

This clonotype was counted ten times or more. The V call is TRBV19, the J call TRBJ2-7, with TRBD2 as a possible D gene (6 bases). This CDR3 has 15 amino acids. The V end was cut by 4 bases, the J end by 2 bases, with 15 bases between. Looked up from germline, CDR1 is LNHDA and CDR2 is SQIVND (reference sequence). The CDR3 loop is CASSTGRSAPYEQYF. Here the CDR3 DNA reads TGTGCCAGTAGTACAGGGAGGAGCGCACCCTACGAGCAGTACTTC.

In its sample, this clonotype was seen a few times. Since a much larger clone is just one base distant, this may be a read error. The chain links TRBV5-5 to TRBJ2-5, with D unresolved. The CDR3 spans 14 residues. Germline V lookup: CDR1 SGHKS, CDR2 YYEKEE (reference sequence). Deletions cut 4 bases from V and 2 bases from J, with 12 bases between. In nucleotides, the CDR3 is TGTGCCAGCAGCATGTCGCCAGGACAAGAGACCCAGTACTTC. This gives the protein CASSMSPGQETQYF.

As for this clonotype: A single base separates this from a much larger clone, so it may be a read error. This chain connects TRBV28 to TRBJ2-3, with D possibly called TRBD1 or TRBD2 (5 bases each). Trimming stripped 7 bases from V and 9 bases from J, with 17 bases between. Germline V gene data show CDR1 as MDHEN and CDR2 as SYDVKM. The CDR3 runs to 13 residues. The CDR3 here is CASNRDVQSTQYF. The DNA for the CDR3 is TGTGCCAGCAACCGGGACGTACAATCGACGCAGTATTTT.

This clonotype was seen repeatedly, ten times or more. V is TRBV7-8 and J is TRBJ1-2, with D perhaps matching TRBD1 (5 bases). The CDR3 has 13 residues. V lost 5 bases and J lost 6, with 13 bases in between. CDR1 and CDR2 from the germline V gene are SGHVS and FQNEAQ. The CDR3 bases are TGTGCCAGCAGCCGGGCCCAGGGACATGGCTACACCTTC. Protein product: CASSRAQGHGYTF.

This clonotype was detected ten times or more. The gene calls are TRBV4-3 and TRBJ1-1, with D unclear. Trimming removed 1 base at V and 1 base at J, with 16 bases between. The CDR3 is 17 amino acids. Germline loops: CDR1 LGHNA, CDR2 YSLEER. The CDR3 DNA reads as TGCGCCAGCAGCCAAGGGTCCGCCTACACAGCGAACACTGAAGCTTTCTTT. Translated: CASSQGSAYTANTEAFF.

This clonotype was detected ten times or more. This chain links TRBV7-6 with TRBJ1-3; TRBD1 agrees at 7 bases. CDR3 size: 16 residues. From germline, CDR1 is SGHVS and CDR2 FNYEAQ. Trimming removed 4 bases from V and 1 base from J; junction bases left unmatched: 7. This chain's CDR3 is CASSSRLQGSGNTIYF. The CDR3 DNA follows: TGTGCCAGCAGCTCCAGACTACAGGGGTCTGGAAACACCATATATTTT.

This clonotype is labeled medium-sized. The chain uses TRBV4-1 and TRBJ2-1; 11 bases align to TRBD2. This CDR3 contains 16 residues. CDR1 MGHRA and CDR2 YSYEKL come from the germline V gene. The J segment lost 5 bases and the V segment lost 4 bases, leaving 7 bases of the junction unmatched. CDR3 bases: TGCGCCAGCAGCCGTACCGGGACTAGCGGCCACAATGAGCAGTTCTTC. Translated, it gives CASSRTGTSGHNEQFF.

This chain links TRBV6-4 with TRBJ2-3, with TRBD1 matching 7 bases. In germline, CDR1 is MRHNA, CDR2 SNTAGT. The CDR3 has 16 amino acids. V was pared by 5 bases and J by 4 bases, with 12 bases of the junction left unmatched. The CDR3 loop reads CASSSPTGIWADTQYF. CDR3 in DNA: TGTGCCAGCAGTAGCCCGACAGGGATTTGGGCAGATACGCAGTATTTT.

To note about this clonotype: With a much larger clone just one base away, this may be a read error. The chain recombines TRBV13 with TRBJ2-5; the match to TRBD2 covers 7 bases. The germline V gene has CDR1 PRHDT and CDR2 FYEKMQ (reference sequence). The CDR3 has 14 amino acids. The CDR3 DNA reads TGTGCCACCGCGGGAGTCCCGAGGGGAGAGGCCCAGTACTTC. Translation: CATAGVPRGEAQYF. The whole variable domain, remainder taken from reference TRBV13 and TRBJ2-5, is AAGVIQSPRHLIKEKRETATLKCYPIPRHDTVYWYQQGPGQDPQFLISFYEKMQSDKGSIPDRFSAQQFSDYHSELNMSSLELGDSALYFCATAGVPRGEAQYFGPGTRLLVL.

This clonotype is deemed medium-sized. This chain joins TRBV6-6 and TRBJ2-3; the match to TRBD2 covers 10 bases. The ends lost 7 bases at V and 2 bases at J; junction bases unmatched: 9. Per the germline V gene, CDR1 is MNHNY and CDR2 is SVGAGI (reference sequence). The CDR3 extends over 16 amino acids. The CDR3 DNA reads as TGTGCCAGCAACGAACGACTAGCGGGTGTCACAGATACGCAGTATTTT. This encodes CASNERLAGVTDTQYF.

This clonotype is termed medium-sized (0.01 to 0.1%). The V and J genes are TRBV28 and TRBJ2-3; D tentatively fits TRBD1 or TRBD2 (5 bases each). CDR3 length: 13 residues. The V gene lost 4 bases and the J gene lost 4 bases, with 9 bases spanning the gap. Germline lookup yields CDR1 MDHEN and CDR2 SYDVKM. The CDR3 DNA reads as TGTGCCAGCAGTTCCCTGGGGGCAGATACGCAGTATTTT. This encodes CASSSLGADTQYF.

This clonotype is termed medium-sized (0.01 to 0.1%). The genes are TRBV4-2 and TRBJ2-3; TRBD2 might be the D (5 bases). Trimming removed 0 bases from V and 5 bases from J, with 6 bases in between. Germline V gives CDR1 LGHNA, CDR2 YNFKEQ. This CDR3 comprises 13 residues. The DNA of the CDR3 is TGTGCCAGCAGCCAAGATGAGGGAGATACGCAGTATTTT. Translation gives CASSQDEGDTQYF.